This T cell receptor beta chain appears in the sequencing data of a study of T cell responses to AZD1222 COVID-19 vaccine. Overall study results and limits: It was only after the peak T cell response that any repertoires were sampled.

Measured with immunoSEQ multiplex PCR; TCRdb has only the in-frame clones, and not every one. The data hold about 100,000 clones, with 87% observed a single time. CDR3 length: 16 residues. The germline CDR1 and CDR2 sequences are LGHNA and YNFKEQ. The V and J ends lost 1 base and 3 bases, in that order; junction bases with no gene match: 5. Concerning this clone: The antigen is undetermined.

The source is an adult who received the AZD1222 COVID-19 vaccine. J is TRBJ1-5 and V is TRBV4-2, with 8 bases lining up with TRBD1. The specimen was peripheral blood, collected 28 days after the second AZD1222 dose. CDR3 nucleotides: TGTGCCAGCAGCCAAGTGGCCAGGGGGCTCAATCAGCCCCAGCATTTT. It yields the protein CASSQVARGLNQPQHF.